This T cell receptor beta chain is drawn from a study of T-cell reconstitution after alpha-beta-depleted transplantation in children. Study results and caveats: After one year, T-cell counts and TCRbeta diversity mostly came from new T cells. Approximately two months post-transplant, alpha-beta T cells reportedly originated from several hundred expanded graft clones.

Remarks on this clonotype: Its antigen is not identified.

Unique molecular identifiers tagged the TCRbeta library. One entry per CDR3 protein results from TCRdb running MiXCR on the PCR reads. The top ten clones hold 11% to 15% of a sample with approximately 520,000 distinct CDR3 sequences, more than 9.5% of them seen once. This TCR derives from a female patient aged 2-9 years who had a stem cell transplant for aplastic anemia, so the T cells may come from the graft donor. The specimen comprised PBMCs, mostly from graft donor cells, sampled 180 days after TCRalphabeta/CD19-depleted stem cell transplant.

The CDR3 nucleotides are TGTGCCAGCAGCCGAGGGGGGGGGACCTACGAGCAGTACGTC. This codes for CASSRGGGTYEQYV. This sequence joins TRBV27 and TRBJ2-7, with TRBD2 as a possible D gene (7 bases). This CDR3 has 14 residues. CDR1 is MNHEY, CDR2 SMNVEV, per germline (reference sequence). V gave up 6 bases and J gave up 2 bases, with 14 bases separating them.